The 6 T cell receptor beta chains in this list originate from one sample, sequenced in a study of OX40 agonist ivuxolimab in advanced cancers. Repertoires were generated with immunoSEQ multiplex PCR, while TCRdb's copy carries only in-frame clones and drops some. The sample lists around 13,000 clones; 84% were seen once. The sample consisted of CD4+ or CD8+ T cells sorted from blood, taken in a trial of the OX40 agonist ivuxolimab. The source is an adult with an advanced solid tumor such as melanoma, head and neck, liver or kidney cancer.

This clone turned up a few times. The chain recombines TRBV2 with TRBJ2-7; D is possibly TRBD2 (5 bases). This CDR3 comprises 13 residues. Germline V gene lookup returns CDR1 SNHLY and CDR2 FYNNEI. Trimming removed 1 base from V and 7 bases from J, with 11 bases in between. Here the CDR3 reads CASSEGTRWEQYF. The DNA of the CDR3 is TGTGCCAGCAGTGAAGGGACTCGATGGGAGCAGTACTTC.

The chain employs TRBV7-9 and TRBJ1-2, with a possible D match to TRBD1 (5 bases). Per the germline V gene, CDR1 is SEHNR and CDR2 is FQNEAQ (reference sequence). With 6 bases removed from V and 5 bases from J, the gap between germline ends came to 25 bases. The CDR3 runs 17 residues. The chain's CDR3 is CASSPLILDSGTYGYTF. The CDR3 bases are TGTGCCAGCAGTCCATTAATATTAGACAGCGGGACTTATGGCTACACCTTC.

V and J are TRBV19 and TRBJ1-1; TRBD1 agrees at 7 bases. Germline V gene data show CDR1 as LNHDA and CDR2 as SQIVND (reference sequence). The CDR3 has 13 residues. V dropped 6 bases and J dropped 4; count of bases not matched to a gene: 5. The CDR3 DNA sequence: TGTGCCAGTAGCCCGGACAGGATCACTGAAGCTTTCTTT. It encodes CASSPDRITEAFF.

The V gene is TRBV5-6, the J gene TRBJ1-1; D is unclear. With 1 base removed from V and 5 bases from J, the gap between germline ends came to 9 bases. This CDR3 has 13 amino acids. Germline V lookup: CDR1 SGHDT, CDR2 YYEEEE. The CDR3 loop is CASSLSSFTEAFF. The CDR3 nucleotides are TGTGCCAGCAGCTTGAGTAGCTTTACTGAAGCTTTCTTT.

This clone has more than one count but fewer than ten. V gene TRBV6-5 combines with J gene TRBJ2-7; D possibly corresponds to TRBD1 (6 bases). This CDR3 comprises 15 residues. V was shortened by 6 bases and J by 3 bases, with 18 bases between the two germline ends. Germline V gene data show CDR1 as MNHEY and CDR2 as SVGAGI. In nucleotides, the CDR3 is TGTGCCAGCAGCCTCGACAGGACAGAATACTACGAGCAGTACTTC. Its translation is CASSLDRTEYYEQYF.

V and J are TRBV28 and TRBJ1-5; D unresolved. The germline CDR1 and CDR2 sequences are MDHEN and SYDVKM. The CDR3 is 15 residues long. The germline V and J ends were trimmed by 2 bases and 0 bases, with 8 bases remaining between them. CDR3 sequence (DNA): TGTGCCAGCAGTTTAGTCCCGGTTAGCAATCAGCCCCAGCATTTT. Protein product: CASSLVPVSNQPQHF.